These 24 T cell receptor beta chains share one sample of origin, sequenced in a study of blood T cells in healthy people across ages (dated by TCRdb to between 2014 and 2017). Receptor libraries were prepared by 5' RACE. The sequencing machine was an Illumina HiSeq 2500. The second PCR ran for roughly 7 to 12 cycles and used a J-beta primer mix along with a sample-barcoded 5' primer. TCRdb trimmed public reads at Q25 via fastp, called clones via MiXCR and kept in-frame beta chains. For every CDR3 protein sequence, its rows merge into one entry that carries the most common genes and DNA. The sample table shows hundreds of thousands of distinct CDR3 sequences, and about 30% are seen once. Jointly, the top ten make up more than 15% of the sample. Sequencing was done on a sample of blood. The receptors were gathered from a woman of 80 years or more in good health.

This clonotype was recorded many times. The chain couples TRBV28 to TRBJ2-7; D may be TRBD1 (6 bases). V was clipped by 2 bases and J by 3 bases, with 11 bases between them. CDR1 is MDHEN and CDR2 is SYDVKM in the germline V gene. The CDR3 spans 14 residues. The CDR3, as DNA: TGTGCCAGCAGTTTAGGGACACTTAACTACGAGCAGTACTTC. It is translated as CASSLGTLNYEQYF.

The chain couples TRBV10-3 to TRBJ1-1; D is possibly TRBD1 (5 bases). The CDR3 contains 14 residues. Germline V gene data show CDR1 as ENHRY and CDR2 as SYGVKD. V gave up 5 bases and J gave up 1 base, with 11 bases separating them. The CDR3 reads CAISTGTANTEAFF. Here the CDR3 DNA reads TGTGCCATCAGTACCGGGACGGCGAACACTGAAGCTTTCTTT.

The sample holds a few counts of this clonotype. As DNA, the CDR3 is TGTGCCAGCAGTCCCATCTCGTCGGGGGCTAACTATGGCTACACCTTC. Its protein product is CASSPISSGANYGYTF. The genes are TRBV11-1 and TRBJ1-2; possible D gene TRBD1, 5 bases. Germline V CDR1 and CDR2: SGHAT, FQDESV (reference sequence). The CDR3 is made up of 16 amino acids. V lost 6 bases, J lost 0 bases, and 17 bases lay in between.

Details on this clonotype: A read error may produce the germline difference seen at one junction end. This chain uses TRBV30 with TRBJ1-2, with 7 bases identical to TRBD1. The germline V gene encodes CDR1 GTSNPN and CDR2 SVGIG (reference sequence). The CDR3 has 15 residues. The CDR3, as DNA: TGTGCCTGGAGTGTACGGGGACAGATCAACTATGGCCACACCTTC. Protein product: CAWSVRGQINYGHTF.

In this sample, this clonotype turned up many times. V usage is TRBV5-1 and J usage is TRBJ1-6; 7 bases are shared with TRBD1. CDR3 size: 15 residues. Trimming at V came to 5 bases and at J to 3 bases, leaving 5 bases not matched to a gene. CDR1 and CDR2 from the germline V gene are SGHRS and YFSETQ. The CDR3 DNA sequence: TGCGCCAGCAGGTTCGGGACAGACTATAATTCACCCCTCCACTTT. This sequence encodes CASRFGTDYNSPLHF.

The chain joins TRBV5-5 to TRBJ1-1; D is unclear. V was shortened by 4 bases and J by 5 bases, with 12 bases between the two germline ends. The CDR3 has 13 residues. Germline CDR1 reads SGHKS; CDR2 reads YYEKEE (reference sequence). CDR3 in amino acids: CASSPLDTTEAFF. The CDR3 region has the DNA TGTGCCAGCAGCCCCCTAGACACAACTGAAGCTTTCTTT. Full variable domain (rest looked up from reference TRBV5-5 and TRBJ1-1): DAGVTQSPTHLIKTRGQQVTLRCSPISGHKSVSWYQQVLGQGPQFIFQYYEKEERGRGNFPDRFSARQFPNYSSELNVNALLLGDSALYLCASSPLDTTEAFFGQGTRLTVV.

This clonotype was counted ten times or more. V usage is TRBV5-1 and J usage is TRBJ2-3, with 11 bases aligning to TRBD2. From germline, CDR1 is SGHRS and CDR2 YFSETQ. The CDR3 runs 17 residues. V dropped 4 bases and J dropped 3; count of bases not matched to a gene: 10. CDR3 loop: CASSVNPTSGVTDTQYF. In DNA, the CDR3 is TGCGCCAGCAGCGTTAATCCGACTAGCGGGGTTACAGATACGCAGTATTTT.

This clonotype was counted a few times. The chain combines TRBV20-1 with TRBJ1-1; 8 nucleotides agree with TRBD1. The trim removed 3 bases at V and 2 bases at J, leaving 8 bases unmatched. The CDR3 sequence is 15 residues long. CDR1 and CDR2 from the germline V gene are DFQATT and SNEGSKA (reference sequence). CDR3 sequence reads: CSASHAGTGNTEAFF. CDR3 DNA: TGCAGTGCTAGCCATGCCGGGACAGGTAACACTGAAGCTTTCTTT.

This clonotype was observed a handful of times. The chain uses TRBV28 and TRBJ2-3, with TRBD2 matching over 10 bases. The germline gives CDR1 MDHEN, CDR2 SYDVKM. V shed 6 bases, J shed 3 bases, and the junction held 9 bases outside the gene matches. The CDR3 runs to 16 residues. This chain's CDR3 is CASSISASGGTDTQYF. CDR3 sequence (DNA): TGTGCCAGCAGCATTAGCGCTAGCGGGGGAACAGATACGCAGTATTTT.

This clonotype was found many times. This chain uses TRBV20-1 with TRBJ2-1; either TRBD1 or TRBD2 may supply D (5 bases each). Germline lookup yields CDR1 DFQATT and CDR2 SNEGSKA (reference sequence). This CDR3 has 16 amino acids. Trimming shortened V by 0 bases and J by 4 bases, and 16 bases separated the two germline ends. CDR3 nucleotide sequence: TGCAGTGCTAGAGATTGGGGGACCGCAGGATACAATGAGCAGTTCTTC. It codes for CSARDWGTAGYNEQFF.

This clonotype has a handful of counts. The rearrangement uses TRBV25-1 and TRBJ2-3, with unresolved D. Germline V gene sequence: CDR1 MGHDK, CDR2 SYGVNS. The CDR3 has 15 amino acids. V was clipped by 0 bases and J by 4 bases, with 11 bases between them. The CDR3 protein is CASSEYSTSSDTQYF. CDR3 DNA: TGTGCCAGCAGTGAATACTCGACATCGTCAGATACGCAGTATTTT.

This clonotype showed up many times. The rearrangement uses TRBV11-2 and TRBJ2-7; 10 nucleotides align to TRBD2. The ends lost 2 bases at V and 1 base at J; junction bases unmatched: 8. This CDR3 has 17 amino acids. CDR1 SGHAT and CDR2 FQNNGV come from the germline V gene. CDR3 loop: CASSLKLPSGGSYEQYF. DNA for the CDR3: TGTGCCAGCAGCTTAAAGCTGCCTAGCGGGGGATCCTACGAGCAGTACTTC.

Concerning this clonotype itself: The junction differs from germline at one of its ends, possibly a read error. This rearrangement joins TRBV7-2 to TRBJ2-1; 8 bases fit TRBD2. This CDR3 has 17 residues. Germline CDR1 SGHTA, CDR2 FQGNSA. CDR3 amino acids: CASSLAPAGGPSNEQFF. DNA of the CDR3: TGTGCCAGCAGCCTAGCCCCGGCGGGGGGTCCCAGTAATGAGCAGTTCTTC.

This clonotype has at least ten counts. This chain joins TRBV6-5 and TRBJ1-2; 8 bases match TRBD1. The CDR3 is 16 residues long. The V gene's germline CDR1 is MNHEY and CDR2 SVGAGI. Trimming cost V 0 bases and J 2 bases; bases outside gene matches: 5. The CDR3 region has the DNA TGTGCCAGCAGTTACTCGGGGGGGGACAGGAACTATGGCTACACCTTC. Amino acids: CASSYSGGDRNYGYTF.

The chain has TRBV15 and TRBJ2-7; perhaps TRBD1 as D (5 bases). Trimming removed 0 bases at V and 8 bases at J, with 17 bases between. Germline CDR1 is LNHNV and CDR2 is YYDKDF (reference sequence). This CDR3 region has 15 residues. The CDR3 protein is CATSRDRQGTYKQYF. In nucleotides, the CDR3 is TGTGCCACCAGCAGAGATAGGCAGGGCACGTACAAGCAGTACTTC.

This clonotype was seen a few times. The chain recombines TRBV9 with TRBJ1-5; D is perhaps TRBD1 (5 bases). V lost 0 bases to trimming and J lost 6 bases, with 13 bases between them. The CDR3 extends over 15 amino acids. The germline V gene encodes CDR1 SGDLS and CDR2 YYNGEE. The CDR3, as DNA: TGTGCCAGCAGCGTAGGATTACAGGAGGGTCAGCCCCAGCATTTT. This sequence encodes CASSVGLQEGQPQHF.

V gene TRBV7-2 combines with J gene TRBJ1-5, with D tentatively TRBD1 (5 bases). This CDR3 is built from 16 residues. V dropped 1 base and J dropped 3 bases, with 13 bases sitting between them. Germline CDR1 SGHTA, CDR2 FQGNSA. The chain's CDR3 is CASSLDPGSLNQPQHF. CDR3 nucleotides: TGTGCCAGCAGCTTAGACCCAGGGTCGCTCAATCAGCCCCAGCATTTT.

The rearrangement uses TRBV6-5 and TRBJ2-1; D may correspond to TRBD1 or TRBD2 (5 bases each). The CDR3 totals 14 residues. Germline V gene sequence: CDR1 MNHEY, CDR2 SVGAGI. The V end was cut by 8 bases, the J end by 3 bases, with 14 bases between. The CDR3 DNA reads as TGTGCCAGCGGGAGAGGGGCTTACTACAATGAGCAGTTCTTC. It codes for CASGRGAYYNEQFF.

A few counts support this clonotype. The V call is TRBV7-8, the J call TRBJ1-4; unclear D gene. V lost 2 bases and J 4 bases, leaving 14 bases between the germline ends. CDR1 and CDR2 (germline): SGHVS, FQNEAQ. The CDR3 spans 16 residues. The CDR3 reads CASSLRSDGDNEKLFF. CDR3 bases: TGTGCCAGCAGCTTAAGGTCCGACGGGGATAATGAAAAACTGTTTTTT. The full variable domain, its missing parts supplied by reference TRBV7-8 and TRBJ1-4, is GAGVSQSPRYKVAKRGQDVALRCDPISGHVSLFWYQQALGQGPEFLTYFQNEAQLDKSGLPSDRFFAERPEGSVSTLKIQRTQQEDSAVYLCASSLRSDGDNEKLFFGSGTQLSVL.

Here the CDR3 reads CSARDMGTSPTGELFF. For the CDR3, the DNA is TGCAGTGCTAGAGATATGGGGACTAGCCCAACCGGGGAGCTGTTTTTT. V gene TRBV20-1 combines with J gene TRBJ2-2, with 9 nucleotides matching TRBD2. Per germline, CDR1 DFQATT and CDR2 SNEGSKA (reference sequence). The CDR3 contains 16 residues. With 0 bases clipped from V and 5 bases from J, the junction kept 7 bases outside the gene matches.

This sequence joins TRBV24-1 and TRBJ2-1; possibly TRBD2 for D (6 bases). CDR3 length: 15 residues. Germline loops: CDR1 KGHDR, CDR2 SFDVKD. The V gene lost 5 bases and the J gene lost 6 bases, with 16 bases spanning the gap. The CDR3, as DNA: TGTGCCACCAGTGCTGGAGGGACGGGTTTCAATGAGCAGTTCTTC. It is translated as CATSAGGTGFNEQFF.

On this clonotype itself: Since a much larger clone is just one base distant, this may be a read error. The chain has TRBV20-1 and TRBJ1-5, with a weak D call TRBD1 (5 bases). Germline V gene sequence: CDR1 DFQATT, CDR2 SNEGSKA (reference sequence). The ends were cut back, 0 bases at V and 11 bases at J, with 17 bases in the middle. This CDR3 region has 14 residues. The CDR3 here is CSAREAGSSSAQHF. In nucleotides, the CDR3 is TGCAGTGCTAGAGAGGCAGGGAGTAGTTCTGCCCAGCATTTT.

A note on this clonotype: Possible read error: a much larger clone is one base away. The chain uses TRBV6-6 and TRBJ2-7; 8 nucleotides agree with TRBD1. V lost 7 bases, J lost 5 bases, and 16 bases stayed unmatched. CDR1 MNHNY and CDR2 SVGAGI come from the germline V gene (reference sequence). This CDR3 contains 16 residues. In DNA form, the CDR3 reads TGTGCCAGCACCAGGGGGCAAGGGGTGGCTAACCACGAGCAGTACTTC. As protein: CASTRGQGVANHEQYF.

Regarding this clonotype: It may be a read error: a sequence one base away is much more abundant. V usage is TRBV7-2 and J usage is TRBJ2-5; a weak D match, TRBD2 (7 bases). The DNA matches TRBJ2-1 better at its end, which makes the J call doubtful. CDR1 is SGHTA, CDR2 FQGNSA, per germline. The CDR3 is made up of 18 amino acids. This CDR3 is CASSPGGMGGAGQETQFF. The DNA of the CDR3 is TGTGCCAGCAGCCCCGGAGGGATGGGGGGGGCAGGGCAAGAGACCCAGTTCTTC.